This is a list of T cell receptor beta chains from one sample in a study of T-cell reconstitution after alpha-beta-depleted transplantation in children. TCRdb passed the PCR reads through MiXCR, listing each CDR3 protein once. Found here are more than 75,000 distinct CDR3 sequences, about 25% of them singletons; the top ten hold 20% to 25%. The source was PBMCs, collected before TCRalphabeta/CD19-depleted stem cell transplant. The receptors derive from a boy between 2 and 10 years old with acute lymphoblastic leukemia, due to receive a stem cell transplant. Each CDR3 is given with its conserved first and last residue. A D gene is named only where the DNA matches it firmly. Part of the rows lack a size; the others show once, few, many or a class for expanded clones.

v_call: TRBV9; d_call: TRBD2; clone_size: many; j_call: TRBJ2-2; cdr3_aa: CASSRGGRASGELFF; cdr3_nt: TGTGCCAGCAGCCGGGGGGGGAGGGCCTCCGGGGAGCTGTTTTTT
v_call: TRBV18; d_call: -; clone_size: few; j_call: TRBJ2-7; cdr3_aa: CASSDRYHEQYF; cdr3_nt: TGTGCCAGCTCGGACAGATACCACGAGCAGTACTTC
v_call: TRBV6-1; d_call: -; clone_size: many; j_call: TRBJ1-2; cdr3_aa: CASMKEYGYTF; cdr3_nt: TGTGCCAGCATGAAGGAATATGGCTACACCTTC
v_call: TRBV2; d_call: -; clone_size: -; j_call: TRBJ2-1; cdr3_aa: CASSLNSGAYNEQFF; cdr3_nt: TGTGCCAGCAGTTTAAATAGCGGAGCCTACAATGAGCAGTTCTTC
v_call: TRBV28; d_call: TRBD1; clone_size: -; j_call: TRBJ2-1; cdr3_aa: CASSFTTGGAHEQFF; cdr3_nt: TGTGCCAGCAGTTTCACCACAGGGGGCGCGCATGAGCAGTTCTTC
v_call: TRBV5-1; d_call: TRBD2; clone_size: -; j_call: TRBJ2-1; cdr3_aa: CASSPQAGGVYEQFF; cdr3_nt: TGCGCCAGCAGCCCTCAAGCGGGAGGGGTCTATGAGCAGTTCTTC
v_call: TRBV5-1; d_call: TRBD1; clone_size: -; j_call: TRBJ1-2; cdr3_aa: CASSWTPGQAEGYTF; cdr3_nt: TGCGCCAGCAGCTGGACCCCGGGACAGGCAGAGGGCTACACCTTC
v_call: TRBV7-2; d_call: -; clone_size: few; j_call: TRBJ2-1; cdr3_aa: CASSFRRLQEQFF; cdr3_nt: TGTGCCAGCAGCTTCCGCCGCCTCCAGGAGCAGTTCTTC
v_call: TRBV5-5; d_call: -; clone_size: few; j_call: TRBJ2-3; cdr3_aa: CASSLVFTDTQYF; cdr3_nt: TGTGCCAGCAGCTTGGTTTTCACAGATACGCAGTATTTT
v_call: TRBV7-2; d_call: -; clone_size: few; j_call: TRBJ2-4; cdr3_aa: CASSLAAYQYF; cdr3_nt: TGTGCCAGCAGCTTAGCGGCTTACCAGTACTTC
v_call: TRBV7-3; d_call: -; clone_size: -; j_call: TRBJ2-1; cdr3_aa: CASGQTSNEQFF; cdr3_nt: TGTGCCAGCGGGCAGACCTCCAATGAGCAGTTCTTC
v_call: TRBV18; d_call: -; clone_size: -; j_call: TRBJ1-5; cdr3_aa: CASSPEKNQPQHF; cdr3_nt: TGTGCCAGCTCACCTGAGAAAAATCAGCCCCAGCATTTT
v_call: TRBV11-2; d_call: -; clone_size: -; j_call: TRBJ2-5; cdr3_aa: CASSLDQTLKTQYF; cdr3_nt: TGTGCCAGCAGCTTAGATCAGACATTGAAGACCCAGTACTTC